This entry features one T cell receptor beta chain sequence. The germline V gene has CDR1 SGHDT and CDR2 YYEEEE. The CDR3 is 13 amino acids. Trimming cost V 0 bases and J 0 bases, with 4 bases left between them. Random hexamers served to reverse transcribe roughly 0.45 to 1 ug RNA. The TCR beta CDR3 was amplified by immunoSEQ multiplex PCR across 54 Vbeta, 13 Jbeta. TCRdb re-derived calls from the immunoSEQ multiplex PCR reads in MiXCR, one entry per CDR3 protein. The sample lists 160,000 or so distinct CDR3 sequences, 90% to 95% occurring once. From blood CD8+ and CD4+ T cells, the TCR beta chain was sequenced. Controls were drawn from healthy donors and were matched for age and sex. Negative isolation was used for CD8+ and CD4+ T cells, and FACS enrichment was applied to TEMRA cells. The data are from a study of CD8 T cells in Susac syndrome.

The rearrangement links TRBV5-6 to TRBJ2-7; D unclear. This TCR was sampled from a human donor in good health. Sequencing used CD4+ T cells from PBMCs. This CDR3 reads CASSLANSYEQYF. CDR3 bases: TGTGCCAGCAGCTTGGCCAACTCCTACGAGCAGTACTTC.